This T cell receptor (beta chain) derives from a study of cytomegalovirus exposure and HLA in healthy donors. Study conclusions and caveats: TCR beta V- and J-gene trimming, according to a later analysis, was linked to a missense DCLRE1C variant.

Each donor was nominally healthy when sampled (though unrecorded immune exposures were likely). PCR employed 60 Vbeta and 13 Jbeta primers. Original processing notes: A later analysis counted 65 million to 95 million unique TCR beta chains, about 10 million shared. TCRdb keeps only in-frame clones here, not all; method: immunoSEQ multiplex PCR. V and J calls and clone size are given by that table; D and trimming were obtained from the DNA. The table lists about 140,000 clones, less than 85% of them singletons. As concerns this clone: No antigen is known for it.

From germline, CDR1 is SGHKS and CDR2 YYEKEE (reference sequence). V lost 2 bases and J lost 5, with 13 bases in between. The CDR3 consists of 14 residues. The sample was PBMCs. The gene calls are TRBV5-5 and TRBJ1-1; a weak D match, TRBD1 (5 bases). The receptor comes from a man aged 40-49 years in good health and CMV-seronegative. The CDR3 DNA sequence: TGTGCCAGCAGCTTACCTGTGGGGGGGACTGAAGCTTTCTTT. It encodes CASSLPVGGTEAFF.